These T cell receptor beta chains were read from a single sample in a study of technical replicates of blood from a handful of donors. Here immunoSEQ multiplex PCR was the method, and the copy in TCRdb shows in-frame clones only, minus some. The sample lists about 80,000 clones, 89% seen once, with 0.35% to 0.5% in the top ten. Specimen: T cells isolated from PBMCs. The receptors derive from a human donor in good health. The CDR3 runs from the conserved cysteine through the conserved F or W. D genes are given only for firm matches. Clone sizes are given selectively: once, few, many, or a class where the clone is expanded.

TRBV7-3	NA	NA	TRBJ1-1	CASSLSGGQNTEAFF	TGTGCCAGCAGCTTAAGCGGGGGACAGAACACTGAAGCTTTCTTT
TRBV11-2	TRBD1	once	TRBJ2-7	CASSLGDRGVYEQYF	TGTGCCAGCAGCTTAGGGGACAGGGGAGTCTACGAGCAGTACTTC
TRBV10-2	TRBD2	NA	TRBJ2-2	CASSESLAGGDGELFF	TGCGCCAGCAGTGAGTCTCTAGCGGGGGGCGACGGGGAGCTGTTTTTT
TRBV28	TRBD1	NA	TRBJ2-7	CASRGTDRAYYEQYF	TGTGCCAGCAGGGGGACGGACAGGGCTTACTACGAGCAGTACTTC
TRBV7-9	TRBD1	NA	TRBJ1-1	CASSLSGGLNTEAFF	TGTGCCAGCAGCTTATCAGGGGGCCTGAACACTGAAGCTTTCTTT
TRBV19	NA	NA	TRBJ2-1	CASTPGSGFYNEQFF	TGTGCCAGTACTCCTGGTAGCGGTTTCTACAATGAGCAGTTCTTC
TRBV11-2	TRBD2	NA	TRBJ2-3	CASSLGASGSTDTQYF	TGTGCCAGCAGCTTAGGGGCTAGCGGGAGCACAGATACGCAGTATTTT
TRBV6-6	NA	NA	TRBJ2-1	CASSYSSGFKQFF	TGTGCCAGCAGTTACTCATCAGGGTTCAAGCAGTTCTTC
TRBV7-2	NA	NA	TRBJ2-5	CASSLVVGGEETQYF	TGTGCCAGCAGCTTAGTGGTGGGAGGAGAAGAGACCCAGTACTTC
TRBV19	TRBD1	NA	TRBJ1-2	CASRDTGDYGYTF	TGTGCCAGTAGGGATACAGGGGACTATGGCTACACCTTC
TRBV13	NA	NA	TRBJ1-5	CASSRGSGYQPQHF	TGTGCCAGCAGCCGTGGTTCGGGGTACCAGCCCCAGCATTTT
TRBV28	NA	NA	TRBJ1-1	CASSFLTMNTEAFF	TGTGCCAGCAGTTTCCTTACTATGAACACTGAAGCTTTCTTT
TRBV28	TRBD2	once	TRBJ2-7	CASRFSGRSYEQYF	TGTGCCAGCCGATTTAGCGGGAGGAGCTACGAGCAGTACTTC
TRBV30	NA	NA	TRBJ2-5	CAWAKGRETQYF	TGTGCCTGGGCTAAGGGGAGGGAGACCCAGTACTTC
TRBV6-5	TRBD1	NA	TRBJ1-5	CASSPGGQPQHF	TGTGCCAGCAGTCCAGGGGGTCAGCCCCAGCATTTT
TRBV5-4	NA	NA	TRBJ2-1	CASSLGQGWVNEQFF	TGTGCCAGCAGCTTGGGGCAGGGGTGGGTCAATGAGCAGTTCTTC
TRBV27	TRBD2	once	TRBJ2-3	CASSLSLTSGSPDTQYF	TGTGCCAGCAGTTTAAGTCTGACTAGCGGGAGCCCAGATACGCAGTATTTT
TRBV6-1	NA	NA	TRBJ1-2	CASSESGVGYTF	TGTGCCAGCAGTGAATCCGGGGTTGGCTACACCTTC
TRBV5-1	TRBD2	NA	TRBJ2-1	CASSLGVLAGGFNEQFF	TGCGCCAGCAGCTTGGGTGTGCTAGCGGGAGGTTTCAATGAGCAGTTCTTC
TRBV27	TRBD2	once	TRBJ2-3	CASSFLAGSTDTQYF	TGTGCCAGCAGTTTCCTAGCGGGTAGCACAGATACGCAGTATTTT
TRBV5-6	NA	NA	TRBJ1-2	CASSLGQVYGYTF	TGTGCCAGCAGCTTGGGACAGGTCTATGGCTACACCTTC
TRBV7-2	NA	NA	TRBJ1-1	CASSLESGGLTEAFF	TGTGCCAGCAGCTTAGAGTCCGGGGGGCTCACTGAAGCTTTCTTT
TRBV19	NA	NA	TRBJ1-2	CASSIGQVKGYTF	TGTGCCAGTAGTATAGGACAGGTGAAAGGCTACACCTTC
TRBV5-1	NA	NA	TRBJ1-1	CASSLELGLLNTEAFF	TGCGCCAGCAGCTTGGAGTTGGGGCTTTTGAACACTGAAGCTTTCTTT
TRBV27	TRBD1	few	TRBJ1-5	CASSPGTGERPQHF	TGTGCCAGCAGCCCCGGGACAGGGGAACGGCCCCAGCATTTT
TRBV7-7	TRBD2	NA	TRBJ2-2	CASSLAPLSSREHTGELFF	TGTGCCAGCAGCTTAGCGCCCCTATCCTCGCGGGAGCACACCGGGGAGCTGTTTTTT
TRBV5-4	NA	once	TRBJ1-4	CASRVGGATNEKLFF	TGTGCCAGCAGGGTGGGGGGGGCAACTAATGAAAAACTGTTTTTT